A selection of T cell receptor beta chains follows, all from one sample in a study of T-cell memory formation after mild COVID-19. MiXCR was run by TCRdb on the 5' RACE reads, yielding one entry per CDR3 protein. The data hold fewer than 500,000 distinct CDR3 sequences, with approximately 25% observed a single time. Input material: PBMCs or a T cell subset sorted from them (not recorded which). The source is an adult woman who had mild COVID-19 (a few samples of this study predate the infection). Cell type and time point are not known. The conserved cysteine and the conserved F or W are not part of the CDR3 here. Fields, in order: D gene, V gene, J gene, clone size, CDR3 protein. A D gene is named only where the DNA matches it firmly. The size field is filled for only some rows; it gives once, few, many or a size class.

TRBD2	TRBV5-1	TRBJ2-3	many	ASSLEASGGPTDTQY
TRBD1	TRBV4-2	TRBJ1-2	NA	ASSQVVGQGAAGYT
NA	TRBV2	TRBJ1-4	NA	ASSDPWRREKLF
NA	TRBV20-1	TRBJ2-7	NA	SPEPPGDYEQY
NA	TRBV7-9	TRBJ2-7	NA	ASSLGTRPYEQY
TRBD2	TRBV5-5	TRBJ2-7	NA	ASSSDRDYV
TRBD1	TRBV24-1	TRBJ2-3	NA	ATSDWDSGTDTQY
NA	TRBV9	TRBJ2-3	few	ASSAWGVTDTQY
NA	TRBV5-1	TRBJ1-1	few	ASSRLSGNTEAF
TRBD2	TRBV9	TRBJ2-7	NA	ASSVEAGEVVHEQY
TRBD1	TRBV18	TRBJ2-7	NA	ASSPLKIKDRAYEQY
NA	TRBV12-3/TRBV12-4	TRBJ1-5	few	ASSPGRGSNQPQH
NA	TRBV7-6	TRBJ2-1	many	ASSLVGDSYNEQF
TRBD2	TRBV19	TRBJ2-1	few	ASSGWRGIYNEQF
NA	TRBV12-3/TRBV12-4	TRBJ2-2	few	ASFTGTANTGELF
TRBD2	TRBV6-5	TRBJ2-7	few	ASRTGRAGEQY
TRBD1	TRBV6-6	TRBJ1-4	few	ASRPGTGGLKLF
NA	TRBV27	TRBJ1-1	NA	ASSLSPRSMGTEAF
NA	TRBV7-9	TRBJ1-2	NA	ASSLAAWLVDGYT
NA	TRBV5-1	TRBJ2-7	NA	ASSVERGVSYEQY
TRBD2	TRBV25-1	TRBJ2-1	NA	ASSPGTSGGAGKNEQF
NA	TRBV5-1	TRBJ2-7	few	ASSPEGRGEQY
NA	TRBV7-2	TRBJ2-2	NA	ASSPGTSLLPGELF
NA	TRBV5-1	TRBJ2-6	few	ASSLKEFSGANVLT
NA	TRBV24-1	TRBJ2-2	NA	ATSEGTGELF
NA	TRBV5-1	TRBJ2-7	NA	ASRRQNSYEQY
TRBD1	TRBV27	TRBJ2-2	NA	ASSPGQGKYGELF
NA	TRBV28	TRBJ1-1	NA	ASRARGIKRLQGWTEAF
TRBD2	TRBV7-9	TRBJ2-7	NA	ASSLAASGGRYEQY
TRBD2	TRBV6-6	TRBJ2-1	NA	ASSYPRTSGYNEQF
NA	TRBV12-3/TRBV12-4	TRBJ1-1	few	ASSLTVPGAF
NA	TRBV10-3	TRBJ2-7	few	AISAGGNEQY
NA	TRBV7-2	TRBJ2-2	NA	ASSFLGNGELF
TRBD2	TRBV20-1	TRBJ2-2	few	SARDPLAGGNTGELF
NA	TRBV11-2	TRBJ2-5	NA	ASSLEEYSPGETQY
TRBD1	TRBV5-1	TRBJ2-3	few	ASSFRTGTSTDTQY
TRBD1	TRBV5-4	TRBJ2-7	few	ASSLGPGQGYEQY
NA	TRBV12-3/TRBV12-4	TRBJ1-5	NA	ASSPNRDSNQPQH
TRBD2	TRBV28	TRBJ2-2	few	ASRQSSGRATGELF
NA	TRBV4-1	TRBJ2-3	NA	ASSPSPRADTQY
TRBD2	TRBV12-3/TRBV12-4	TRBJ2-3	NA	ASSARGLAGGPRQY
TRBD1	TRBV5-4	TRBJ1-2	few	ASSPRLIQGDYGYT
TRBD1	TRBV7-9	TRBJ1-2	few	ASSPLRTGGLNYGYT
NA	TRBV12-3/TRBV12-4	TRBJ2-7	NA	ASRAAYEQY
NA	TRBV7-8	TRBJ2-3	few	ASSLAGRGHGITDTQY
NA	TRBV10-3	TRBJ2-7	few	AISESNLDSLYEQY